This T cell receptor beta chain was retrieved from a study of T cells after yellow fever vaccination. Study observations and caveats: Shared CD4/CD8 clonotypes were a small share, likely from convergent recombination. Weaker, the secondary response had a peak occurring faster, on day 5 versus 15.

The germline V and J ends were trimmed by 7 bases and 8 bases, with 12 bases remaining between them. In germline, CDR1 is ENHRY, CDR2 SYGVKD. The CDR3 sequence is 12 residues long. As concerns this clonotype: As yet, its antigen is unknown.

As TCR cDNA was made by 5'RACE template switching, a universal primer site and UMIs were added. TCRdb used MiXCR to reprocess the 5' RACE reads, holding one entry per CDR3 protein. Of 500,000 to 650,000 distinct CDR3 sequences in the sample, 10% to 15% are singletons; the top ten hold more than 12%. This clonotype was obtained from a man aged 25-45 years who received the YFV17D yellow fever vaccine. The material was PBMCs, obtained on the day of the yellow fever booster vaccination. V and J are TRBV10-3 and TRBJ2-1; tentatively, D is TRBD1 (6 bases). DNA for the CDR3: TGTGCCATCACCAAGGACAGCTATGAGCAGTTCTTC. This encodes CAITKDSYEQFF.